Below, 15 T cell receptor beta chains from the same sample are listed, as sequenced in a study of Graves' ophthalmopathy and Graves' hyperthyroidism. RNA transcripts were the template, and TCR beta CDR3 regions were amplified from them. HTBI primers served in a first-round RT-PCR, which a second-round multiplex PCR followed. Each CDR3 protein is one row after TCRdb ran MiXCR on the multiplex PCR reads. The sample carries some 250,000 distinct CDR3 sequences, around 50% recorded once. Sequencing was carried out using peripheral blood. These receptors were obtained from an adult man with Graves' ophthalmopathy.

This clonotype was observed a handful of times. The V and J genes are TRBV4-1 and TRBJ1-1; 7 nucleotides align to TRBD1. Looked up from germline, CDR1 is MGHRA and CDR2 is YSYEKL. The trim removed 3 bases at V and 7 bases at J, leaving 11 bases unmatched. The CDR3 has 15 amino acids. The CDR3 DNA reads TGCGCCAGCAGCCAGGAAAGGACAGGCCTAGATGAAGCTTTCTTT. Protein sequence: CASSQERTGLDEAFF.

This clonotype showed up many times. This chain joins TRBV24-1 and TRBJ1-1; a possible D gene is TRBD1 (5 bases). Germline assignment: CDR1 KGHDR and CDR2 SFDVKD. The CDR3 sequence is 13 residues long. The ends were cut back, 8 bases at V and 4 bases at J, with 13 bases in the middle. CDR3 sequence (DNA): TGTGCCACCAAAGGGACTAAGGGCACTGAAGCTTTCTTT. It yields the protein CATKGTKGTEAFF.

This chain connects TRBV20-1 to TRBJ1-1; D unclear. V gave up 3 bases and J gave up 0 bases, with 8 bases separating them. The CDR3 consists of 13 residues. Looked up from germline, CDR1 is DFQATT and CDR2 is SNEGSKA (reference sequence). This CDR3 reads CSARGGVNTEAFF. The CDR3 DNA is TGCAGTGCTAGGGGAGGCGTGAACACTGAAGCTTTCTTT.

A word on this clonotype: A read error may produce the germline difference seen at one junction end. The J gene is TRBJ2-5, the V gene TRBV25-1; 7 nucleotides agree with TRBD2. The CDR3 has 13 amino acids. Germline values: CDR1 MGHDK, CDR2 SYGVNS. In DNA form, the CDR3 reads TGTGTCAGCAGTGAATTGGGGGGGGAGACCCAGTACTTC. Protein: CVSSELGGETQYF. Variable domain in full (rest from reference TRBV25-1 and TRBJ2-5): EADIYQTPRYLVIGTGKKITLECSQTMGHDKMYWYQQDPGMELHLIHYSYGVNSTEKGDLSSESTVSRIRTEHFPLTLESARPSHTSQYLCVSSELGGETQYFGPGTRLLVL.

CDR3 nucleotides: TGTGCCAGCAGTGAAGACAGGAGATTTAACTATGGCTACACCTTC. Protein: CASSEDRRFNYGYTF. The J gene is TRBJ1-2, the V gene TRBV2; a possible D gene is TRBD1 (5 bases). V shed 1 base and J shed 1 base, with 10 bases lying between them. Germline V gene lookup returns CDR1 SNHLY and CDR2 FYNNEI. This CDR3 contains 15 residues.

On this clonotype itself: As the CDR3 is not closed by the conserved phenylalanine or tryptophan, this likely results from a read error. The genes are TRBV7-9 and TRBJ1-2; no clear D gene. The CDR3 consists of 14 residues. Per the germline V gene, CDR1 is SEHNR and CDR2 is FQNEAQ (reference sequence). V lost 3 bases, J lost 4 bases, and 12 bases lay in between. DNA for the CDR3: TGTGCCAGCAGCTTGGACGGTGTTTCCTATGGCTACACCCTC. Residues: CASSLDGVSYGYTL.

This clonotype turned up a few times. The CDR3 DNA reads TGCAGTGCGCGATACAGCGGCTGGCGAACTGAAGCTTTCTTT. The encoded protein is CSARYSGWRTEAFF. The rearrangement joins TRBV20-1 to TRBJ1-1, with no clear D. Germline V lookup: CDR1 DFQATT, CDR2 SNEGSKA (reference sequence). Between the trimmed V and J ends, which lost 6 bases and 5 bases, there was a span of 19 bases. This CDR3 region has 14 residues.

The chain combines TRBV12-3 or TRBV12-4 with TRBJ2-5, with 8 bases lining up with TRBD1. The J segment lost 5 bases and the V segment lost 6 bases, leaving 5 bases of the junction unmatched. This CDR3 region has 13 residues. The CDR3 nucleotides are TGTGCCAGCAGCCCCAGGGGGCATGAGACCCAGTACTTC. As protein: CASSPRGHETQYF.

This clonotype was seen repeatedly, ten times or more. The rearrangement joins TRBV29-1 to TRBJ2-7; D is unclear. Germline V gene lookup returns CDR1 SQVTM and CDR2 ANQGSEA. Trimming pared 4 bases from V and 1 base from J, leaving 11 bases between. This CDR3 has 13 residues. The CDR3, as DNA: TGCAGCGTTGGCTCCCTTCGGTCCTACGAGCAGTACTTC. Its protein product is CSVGSLRSYEQYF.

The V gene is TRBV28, the J gene TRBJ1-5; D ambiguous. Trimming shortened V by 8 bases and J by 0 bases, and 11 bases separated the two germline ends. The germline V gene encodes CDR1 MDHEN and CDR2 SYDVKM. The CDR3 loop spans 14 amino acids. As DNA, the CDR3 is TGTGCCAGCGCGTATCCAGATAGCAATCAGCCCCAGCATTTT. It is translated as CASAYPDSNQPQHF.

V and J are TRBV11-3 and TRBJ2-5; TRBD2 might be the D (6 bases). Trimming removed 4 bases at V and 2 bases at J, with 11 bases between. Germline CDR1 and CDR2: SGHNT and YENEEA. CDR3 size: 14 residues. The CDR3 sequence is CASSSGRRQETQYF. CDR3 DNA: TGTGCCAGCAGCTCCGGGAGAAGGCAAGAGACCCAGTACTTC.

There are a few counts of this clonotype. The chain combines TRBV10-3 with TRBJ2-7; TRBD1 might be the D (7 bases). V lost 3 bases to trimming and J lost 4 bases, with 10 bases between them. CDR3 size: 13 residues. CDR1 is ENHRY, CDR2 SYGVKD, per germline. DNA of the CDR3: TGTGCCATCAGTGACAGGGGGGAATACGAGCAGTACTTC. Amino acid sequence: CAISDRGEYEQYF.

This clonotype has a handful of counts. V is TRBV12-5 and J is TRBJ2-7; D could derive from TRBD1 or TRBD2 (5 bases each). From germline, CDR1 is LGHNT and CDR2 FRNRAP. This CDR3 contains 14 residues. This CDR3 reads CASSLISGTHEQYF. CDR3 nucleotide sequence: TGTGCCAGCAGTTTGATTTCGGGGACCCACGAGCAGTACTTC. Together with reference TRBV12-5 and TRBJ2-7, the CDR3 gives the full variable domain: DARVTQTPRHKVTEMGQEVTMRCQPILGHNTVFWYRQTMMQGLELLAYFRNRAPLDDSGMPKDRFSAEMPDATLATLKIQPSEPRDSAVYFCASSLISGTHEQYFGPGTRLTVT.

This chain joins TRBV7-9 and TRBJ1-2; 9 nucleotides align to TRBD1. CDR1 is SEHNR and CDR2 is FQNEAQ in the germline V gene (reference sequence). Losses at the gene ends were 5 bases for V and 8 bases for J; bases not matched to a gene: 6. The CDR3 contains 13 residues. In nucleotides, the CDR3 is TGTGCCAGCAGCAGAAACAGGGGGCTAGGCTACACCTTC. Its translation: CASSRNRGLGYTF.

This rearrangement joins TRBV7-9 to TRBJ1-1, with 12 bases matching TRBD1. V shed 5 bases, J shed 7 bases, and the junction held 20 bases outside the gene matches. Germline CDR1 reads SEHNR; CDR2 reads FQNEAQ (reference sequence). CDR3 length: 19 residues. The CDR3 nucleotides are TGTGCCAGCAGCGACGCCGCCGGGACAGGGGGCAACGGAGGGGGTGAAGCTTTCTTT. Translating gives CASSDAAGTGGNGGGEAFF. Supplemented by reference TRBV7-9 and TRBJ1-1, the full variable domain reads DTGVSQNPRHKITKRGQNVTFRCDPISEHNRLYWYRQTLGQGPEFLTYFQNEAQLEKSRLLSDRFSAERPKGSFSTLEIQRTEQGDSAMYLCASSDAAGTGGNGGGEAFFGQGTRLTVV.